These T cell receptor beta chains were read from a single sample in a study of T cell changes during pregnancy in multiple sclerosis. Data came from immunoSEQ multiplex PCR; TCRdb stores just in-frame clones and leaves some out. Among roughly 47,000 clones, roughly 94% were seen once, and the ten largest hold roughly 5.4%. The material sequenced was CD8+ T cells from peripheral blood mononuclear cells, taken before pregnancy. Source of these receptors: a female donor with multiple sclerosis, enrolled in a pregnancy study. The CDR3 runs from the conserved cysteine through the conserved F or W. The D gene is left open where the match is weak. The size field is filled for only some rows; it gives once, few, many or a size class.

TRBD1	TRBJ2-7	.	TRBV11-2	CASSLSGQGYEQYF	TGTGCCAGCAGCTTGTCGGGACAGGGGTACGAGCAGTACTTC
.	TRBJ2-7	.	TRBV19	CASSTSVGAYEQYF	TGTGCCAGTAGTACCAGCGTCGGAGCCTACGAGCAGTACTTC
.	TRBJ1-1	.	TRBV7-9	CASSLGLTNTEAFF	TGTGCCAGCAGCTTAGGGTTGACAAACACTGAAGCTTTCTTT
.	TRBJ2-1	.	TRBV7-2	CASSYRGGTSNEQFF	TGTGCCAGCAGCTATCGGGGAGGAACCTCCAATGAGCAGTTCTTC
.	TRBJ2-7	.	TRBV4-2	CASSQGALYEQYF	TGTGCCAGCAGCCAAGGGGCGCTTTACGAGCAGTACTTC
TRBD2	TRBJ2-7	.	TRBV9	CASSPLGAAGVYEQYF	TGTGCCAGCAGCCCTTTGGGAGCTGCGGGGGTTTACGAGCAGTACTTC
.	TRBJ1-1	.	TRBV7-9	CASQGGGAEAFF	TGTGCCAGCCAGGGCGGGGGGGCTGAAGCTTTCTTT
.	TRBJ2-3	.	TRBV2	CASQGGQLIDTQYF	TGTGCCAGCCAGGGGGGACAGTTGATAGATACGCAGTATTTT
TRBD2	TRBJ2-7	.	TRBV19	CASAASGSSYEQYF	TGTGCCAGTGCGGCTAGCGGGAGCTCCTACGAGCAGTACTTC
TRBD2	TRBJ2-1	.	TRBV7-8	CASSLVMASGSIYNEQFF	TGTGCCAGCAGCTTAGTTATGGCTAGCGGGAGTATTTACAATGAGCAGTTCTTC
TRBD1	TRBJ2-1	.	TRBV19	CASSTGGDNEQFF	TGTGCCAGTAGTACAGGGGGAGACAATGAGCAGTTCTTC
TRBD1	TRBJ2-7	.	TRBV7-9	CASSSRTGGDYEQYF	TGTGCCAGCAGCTCGCGGACAGGGGGCGACTACGAGCAGTACTTC
.	TRBJ2-3	.	TRBV7-9	CASSPNERYPTDTQYF	TGTGCCAGCAGCCCTAATGAGCGGTACCCCACAGATACGCAGTATTTT
TRBD2	TRBJ2-1	.	TRBV18	CASFSSGVSYNEQFF	TGTGCCAGCTTCAGTAGCGGGGTATCCTACAATGAGCAGTTCTTC
TRBD1	TRBJ1-4	.	TRBV13	CASSLVRTGEGEKLFF	TGTGCCAGCAGCTTAGTCCGGACAGGGGAAGGTGAAAAACTGTTTTTT
TRBD2	TRBJ2-2	.	TRBV4-1	CASSFGGRGTGELFF	TGCGCCAGCAGCTTTGGCGGGAGGGGAACCGGGGAGCTGTTTTTT
.	TRBJ2-1	.	TRBV28	CASSSPSGLNEQFF	TGTGCCAGCAGTAGCCCTTCAGGGCTCAATGAGCAGTTCTTC
TRBD2	TRBJ2-5	once	TRBV15	CATSREFSAGGPGETQYF	TGTGCCACCAGCAGAGAATTTTCAGCGGGAGGGCCAGGAGAGACCCAGTACTTC
.	TRBJ1-2	.	TRBV19	CASSISGGFGYTF	TGTGCCAGTAGTATCTCCGGCGGGTTTGGCTACACCTTC
.	TRBJ1-1	.	TRBV18	CATHRDPRGTEAFF	TGTGCCACCCACAGGGACCCCCGAGGCACTGAAGCTTTCTTT
.	TRBJ2-7	once	TRBV29-1	CSVEDSYEQYF	TGCAGCGTTGAGGACAGCTACGAGCAGTACTTC
TRBD2	TRBJ2-5	.	TRBV2	CAITGTSGQETQYF	TGTGCCATCACCGGGACTAGCGGACAAGAGACCCAGTACTTC
TRBD2	TRBJ2-1	.	TRBV2	CASREMGGRAYNEQFF	TGTGCCAGCAGGGAAATGGGCGGGAGGGCGTATAATGAGCAGTTCTTC
.	TRBJ2-1	.	TRBV5-1	CASSLVESGDEQFF	TGCGCCAGCAGCTTGGTCGAATCGGGGGATGAGCAGTTCTTC
.	TRBJ1-3	few	TRBV15	CATSRDQGFGNTIYF	TGTGCCACCAGCAGAGATCAGGGTTTCGGAAACACCATATATTTT
.	TRBJ1-2	.	TRBV2	CASSDSGRGYGYTF	TGTGCCAGCAGTGACTCCGGGAGGGGCTATGGCTACACCTTC
.	TRBJ1-2	.	TRBV7-9	CASSPAGSANYGYTF	TGTGCCAGCAGCCCTGCAGGGTCCGCCAACTATGGCTACACCTTC
.	TRBJ2-3	.	TRBV4-2	CASSQGSVSGGPDTQYF	TGTGCCAGCAGCCAAGGTTCGGTTAGCGGAGGCCCAGATACGCAGTATTTT
.	TRBJ2-3	.	TRBV15	CATGVQGMGDTQYF	TGTGCCACCGGAGTCCAGGGGATGGGAGATACGCAGTATTTT
.	TRBJ2-7	.	TRBV6-5	CASSYSTSGNEQYF	TGTGCCAGCAGTTACTCGACATCAGGGAACGAGCAGTACTTC
.	TRBJ2-5	once	TRBV6-5	CASSYGTPQETQYF	TGTGCCAGCAGTTACGGGACTCCACAAGAGACCCAGTACTTC
.	TRBJ2-3	.	TRBV5-4	CASSFRAGELADTQYF	TGTGCCAGCAGCTTTAGGGCAGGGGAGTTGGCAGATACGCAGTATTTT
TRBD2	TRBJ2-3	medium-sized	TRBV6-1	CASSELAGRTDTQYF	TGTGCCAGCAGTGAACTAGCGGGAAGAACAGATACGCAGTATTTT
TRBD1	TRBJ2-7	.	TRBV19	CASSMDRVYEQYF	TGTGCCAGTAGTATGGACAGGGTCTACGAGCAGTACTTC
.	TRBJ1-4	.	TRBV29-1	CSVLEGVGVKEATNEKLFF	TGCAGCGTCCTAGAGGGGGTTGGGGTGAAGGAAGCAACTAATGAAAAACTGTTTTTT
.	TRBJ1-3	.	TRBV19	CASSTAWGDTIYF	TGTGCCAGTAGCACCGCGTGGGGCGACACCATATATTTT
TRBD2	TRBJ2-7	.	TRBV7-6	CASSQLPGGTTYEQYF	TGTGCCAGCAGCCAACTCCCGGGCGGGACTACCTACGAGCAGTACTTC
.	TRBJ2-7	once	TRBV19	CASSIRRGDEQYF	TGTGCCAGTAGTATACGGAGGGGCGATGAGCAGTACTTC
.	TRBJ2-1	.	TRBV5-1	CASSLGVTSNEQFF	TGCGCCAGCAGCTTGGGGGTGACTAGTAATGAGCAGTTCTTC
.	TRBJ2-5	.	TRBV27	CASSLDGQYF	TGTGCCAGCAGTCTCGACGGGCAGTACTTC
.	TRBJ2-7	.	TRBV9	CASSVGAQGGRYEQYF	TGTGCCAGCAGCGTAGGGGCCCAGGGGGGTCGGTACGAGCAGTACTTC
TRBD1	TRBJ2-5	once	TRBV6-5	CASSPWDRAGETQYF	TGTGCCAGCAGTCCTTGGGACAGGGCAGGGGAGACCCAGTACTTC
.	TRBJ2-7	.	TRBV6-5	CASSYSSSYEQYF	TGTGCCAGCAGTTACTCTAGCTCCTACGAGCAGTACTTC
.	TRBJ2-7	.	TRBV27	CASSWGGKSYEQYF	TGTGCCAGCAGTTGGGGCGGCAAGTCCTACGAGCAGTACTTC
.	TRBJ2-7	.	TRBV27	CASSLGQSYEQYF	TGTGCCAGCAGTTTGGGCCAGTCTTACGAGCAGTACTTC
.	TRBJ2-7	.	TRBV6-5	CASSPSGAAYEQYF	TGTGCCAGCAGTCCGTCAGGGGCCGCCTACGAGCAGTACTTC
TRBD1	TRBJ2-2	once	TRBV27	CASCAGGDTGELFF	TGTGCCAGCTGCGCAGGGGGCGACACCGGGGAGCTGTTTTTT
TRBD1	TRBJ1-1	.	TRBV5-6	CASSTYRGRTEAFF	TGTGCCAGCAGCACCTACAGGGGGAGGACTGAAGCTTTCTTT
TRBD2	TRBJ2-1	.	TRBV27	CASSFPGTSGINEQFF	TGTGCCAGCAGTTTCCCCGGGACTAGCGGGATCAATGAGCAGTTCTTC
.	TRBJ2-7	.	TRBV5-1	CASSSTGGVYEQYF	TGCGCCAGCAGCTCCACAGGTGGGGTCTACGAGCAGTACTTC
.	TRBJ2-7	.	TRBV27	CASSLFLSSYEQYF	TGTGCCAGCAGTTTATTTTTGAGCTCCTACGAGCAGTACTTC
TRBD1	TRBJ2-3	.	TRBV10-1	CASSAGTGGEADTQYF	TGCGCCAGCAGCGCCGGGACAGGGGGCGAGGCAGATACGCAGTATTTT